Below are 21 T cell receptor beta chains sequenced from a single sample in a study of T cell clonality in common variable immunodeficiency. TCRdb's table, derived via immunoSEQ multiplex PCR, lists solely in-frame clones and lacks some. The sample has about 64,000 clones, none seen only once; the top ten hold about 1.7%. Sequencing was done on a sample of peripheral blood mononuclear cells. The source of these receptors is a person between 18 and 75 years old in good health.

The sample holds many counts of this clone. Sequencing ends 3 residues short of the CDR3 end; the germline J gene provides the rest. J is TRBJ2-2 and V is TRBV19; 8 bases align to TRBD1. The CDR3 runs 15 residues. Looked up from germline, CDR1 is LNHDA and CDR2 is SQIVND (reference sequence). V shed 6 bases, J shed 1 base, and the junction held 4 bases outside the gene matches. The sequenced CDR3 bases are TGTGCCAGTAGGACAGGGGTCGGGAACACCGGGGAG. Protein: CASRTGVGNTGE. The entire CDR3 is CASRTGVGNTGELFF.

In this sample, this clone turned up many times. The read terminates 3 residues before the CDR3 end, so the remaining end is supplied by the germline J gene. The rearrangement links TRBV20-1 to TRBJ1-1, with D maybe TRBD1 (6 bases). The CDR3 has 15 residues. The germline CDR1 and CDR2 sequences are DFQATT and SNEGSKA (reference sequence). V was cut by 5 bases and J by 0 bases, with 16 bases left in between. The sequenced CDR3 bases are TGCAGTGCTTGGCCAAAGGACAGACTGAACACTGAA. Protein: CSAWPKDRLNTE. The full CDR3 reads CSAWPKDRLNTEAFF.

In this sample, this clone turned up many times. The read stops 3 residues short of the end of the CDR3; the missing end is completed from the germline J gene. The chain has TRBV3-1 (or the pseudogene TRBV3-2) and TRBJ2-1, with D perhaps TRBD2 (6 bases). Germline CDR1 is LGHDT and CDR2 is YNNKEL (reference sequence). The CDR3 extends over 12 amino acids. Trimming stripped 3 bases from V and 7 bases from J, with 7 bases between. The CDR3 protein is CASSQGLNEQFF. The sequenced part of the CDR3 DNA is TGTGCCAGCAGCCAGGGACTTAATGAG.

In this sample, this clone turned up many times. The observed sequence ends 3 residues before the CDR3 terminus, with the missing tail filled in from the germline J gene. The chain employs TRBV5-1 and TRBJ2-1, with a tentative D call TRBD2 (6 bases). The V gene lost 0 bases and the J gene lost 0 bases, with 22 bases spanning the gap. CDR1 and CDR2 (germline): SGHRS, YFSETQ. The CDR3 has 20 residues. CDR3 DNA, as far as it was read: TGCGCCAGCAGCTTGGTGGGTCGAGGGACTCTCCCCAGCTCCTACAATGAG. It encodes CASSLVGRGTLPSSYNE. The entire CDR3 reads CASSLVGRGTLPSSYNEQFF.

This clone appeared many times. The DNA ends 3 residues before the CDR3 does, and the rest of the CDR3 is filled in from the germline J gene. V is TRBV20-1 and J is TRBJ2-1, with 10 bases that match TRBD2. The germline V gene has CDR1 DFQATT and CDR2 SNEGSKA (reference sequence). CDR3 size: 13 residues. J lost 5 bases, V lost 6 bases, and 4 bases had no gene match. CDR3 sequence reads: CSALAGANNEQFF. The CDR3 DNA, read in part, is TGCAGTGCCCTAGCGGGAGCTAACAATGAG.

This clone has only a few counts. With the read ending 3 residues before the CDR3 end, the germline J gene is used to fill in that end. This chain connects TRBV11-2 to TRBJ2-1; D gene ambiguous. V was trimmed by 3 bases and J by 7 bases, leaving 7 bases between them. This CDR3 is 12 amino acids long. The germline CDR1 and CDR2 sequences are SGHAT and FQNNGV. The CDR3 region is CASSFGPNEQFF. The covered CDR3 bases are TGTGCCAGCAGCTTTGGGCCGAATGAG.

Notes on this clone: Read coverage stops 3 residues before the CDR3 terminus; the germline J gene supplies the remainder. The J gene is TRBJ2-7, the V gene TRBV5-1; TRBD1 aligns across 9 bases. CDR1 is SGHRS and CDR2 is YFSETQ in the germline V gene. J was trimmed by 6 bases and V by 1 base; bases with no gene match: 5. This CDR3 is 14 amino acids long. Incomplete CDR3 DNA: TGCGCCAGCAGCTTGCAACAGGGGGCCGGCGAG. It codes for CASSLQQGAGE. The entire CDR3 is CASSLQQGAGEQYF.

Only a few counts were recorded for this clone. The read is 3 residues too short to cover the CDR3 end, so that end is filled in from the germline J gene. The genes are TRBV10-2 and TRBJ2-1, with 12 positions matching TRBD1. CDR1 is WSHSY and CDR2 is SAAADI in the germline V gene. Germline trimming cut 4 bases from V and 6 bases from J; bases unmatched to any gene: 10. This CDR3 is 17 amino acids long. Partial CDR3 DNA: TGCGCCAGCAGTGGGGGACAGGGGGCGTTGGTCGCCAATGAG. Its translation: CASSGGQGALVANE. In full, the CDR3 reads CASSGGQGALVANEQFF.

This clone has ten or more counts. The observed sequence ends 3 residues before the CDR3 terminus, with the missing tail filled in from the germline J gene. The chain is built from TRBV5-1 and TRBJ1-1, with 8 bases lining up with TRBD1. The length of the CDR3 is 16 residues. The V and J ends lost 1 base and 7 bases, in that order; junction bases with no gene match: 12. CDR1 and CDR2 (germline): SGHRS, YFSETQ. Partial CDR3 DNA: TGCGCCAGCAGCTTGTCTTTTCAAGGACAGGGACATGAA. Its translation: CASSLSFQGQGHE. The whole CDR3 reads CASSLSFQGQGHEAFF.

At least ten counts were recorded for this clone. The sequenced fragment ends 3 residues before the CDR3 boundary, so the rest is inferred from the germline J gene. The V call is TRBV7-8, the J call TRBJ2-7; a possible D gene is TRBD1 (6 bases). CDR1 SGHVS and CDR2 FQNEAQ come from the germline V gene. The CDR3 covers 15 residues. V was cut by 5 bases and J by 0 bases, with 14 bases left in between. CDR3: CASSQKRQASYEQYF. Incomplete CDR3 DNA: TGTGCCAGCAGCCAGAAACGACAGGCCTCCTACGAG. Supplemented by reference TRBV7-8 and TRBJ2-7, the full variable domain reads GAGVSQSPRYKVAKRGQDVALRCDPISGHVSLFWYQQALGQGPEFLTYFQNEAQLDKSGLPSDRFFAERPEGSVSTLKIQRTQQEDSAVYLCASSQKRQASYEQYFGPGTRLTVT.

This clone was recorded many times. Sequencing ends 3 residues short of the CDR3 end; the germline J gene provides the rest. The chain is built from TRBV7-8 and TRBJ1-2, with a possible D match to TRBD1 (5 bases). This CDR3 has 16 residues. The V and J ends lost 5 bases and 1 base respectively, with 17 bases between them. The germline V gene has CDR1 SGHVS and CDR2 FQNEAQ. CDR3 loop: CASSQNKTVFNYGYTF. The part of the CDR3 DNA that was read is TGTGCCAGCAGCCAAAATAAGACAGTTTTTAACTATGGC.

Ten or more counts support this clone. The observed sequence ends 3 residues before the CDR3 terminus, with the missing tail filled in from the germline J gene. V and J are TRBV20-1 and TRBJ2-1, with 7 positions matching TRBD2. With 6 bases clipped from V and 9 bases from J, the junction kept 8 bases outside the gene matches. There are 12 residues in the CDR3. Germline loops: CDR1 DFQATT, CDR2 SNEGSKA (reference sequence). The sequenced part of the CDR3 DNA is TGCAGTGCGTCCAGCGGGACTCTTGAG. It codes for CSASSGTLE. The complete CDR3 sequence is CSASSGTLEQFF.

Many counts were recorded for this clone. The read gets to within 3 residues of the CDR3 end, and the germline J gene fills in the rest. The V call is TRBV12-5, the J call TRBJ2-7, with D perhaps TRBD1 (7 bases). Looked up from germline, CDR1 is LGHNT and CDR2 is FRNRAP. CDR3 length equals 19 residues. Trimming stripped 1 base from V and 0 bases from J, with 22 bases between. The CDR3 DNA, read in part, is TGTGCTAGTGGTTTGGCCCCTTTGGAGGGGGCGAAGGTCTCCTACGAG. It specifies CASGLAPLEGAKVSYE. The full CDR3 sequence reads CASGLAPLEGAKVSYEQYF.

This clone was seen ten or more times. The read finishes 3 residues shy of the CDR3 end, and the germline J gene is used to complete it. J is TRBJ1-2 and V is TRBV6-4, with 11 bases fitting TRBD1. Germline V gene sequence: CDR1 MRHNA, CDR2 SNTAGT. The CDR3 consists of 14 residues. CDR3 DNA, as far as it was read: TGTGCCAGCAGTGAAGGACAGGGGGCGTCCGGC. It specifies CASSEGQGASG. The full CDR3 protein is CASSEGQGASGYTF.

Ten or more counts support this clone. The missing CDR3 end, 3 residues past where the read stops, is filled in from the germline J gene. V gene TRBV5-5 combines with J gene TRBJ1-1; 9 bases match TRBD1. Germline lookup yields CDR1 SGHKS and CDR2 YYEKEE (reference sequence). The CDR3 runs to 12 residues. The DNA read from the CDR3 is TGTGCCAGCAGCCCTGGGACAGGGGAA. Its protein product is CASSPGTGE. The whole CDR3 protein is CASSPGTGEAFF.

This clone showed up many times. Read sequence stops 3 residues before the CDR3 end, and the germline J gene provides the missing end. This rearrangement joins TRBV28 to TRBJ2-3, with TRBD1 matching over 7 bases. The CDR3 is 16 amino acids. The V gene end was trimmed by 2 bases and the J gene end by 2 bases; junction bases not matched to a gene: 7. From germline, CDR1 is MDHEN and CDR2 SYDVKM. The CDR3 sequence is CASSLIFQGDTDTQYF. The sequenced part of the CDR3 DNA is TGTGCCAGCAGTTTAATTTTCCAGGGGGACACAGATACG.

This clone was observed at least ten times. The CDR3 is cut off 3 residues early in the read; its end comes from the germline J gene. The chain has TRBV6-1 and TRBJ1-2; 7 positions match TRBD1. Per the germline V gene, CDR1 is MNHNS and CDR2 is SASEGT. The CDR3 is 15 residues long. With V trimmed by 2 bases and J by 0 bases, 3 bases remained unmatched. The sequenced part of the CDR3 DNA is TGTGCCAGCAGTGAATACAGGGGAGCTAACTATGGC. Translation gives CASSEYRGANYG. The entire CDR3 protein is CASSEYRGANYGYTF.

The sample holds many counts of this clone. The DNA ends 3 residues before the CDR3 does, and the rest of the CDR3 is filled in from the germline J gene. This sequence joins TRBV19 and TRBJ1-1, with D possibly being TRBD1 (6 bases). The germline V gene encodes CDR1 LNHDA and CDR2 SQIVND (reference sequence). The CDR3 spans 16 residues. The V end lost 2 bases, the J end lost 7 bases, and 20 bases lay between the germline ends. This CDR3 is CASSITPGWRGYEAFF. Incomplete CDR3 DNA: TGTGCCAGTAGTATAACCCCGGGTTGGAGGGGGTATGAA.

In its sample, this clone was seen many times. The CDR3 is CASSPLAASTDTQYF. The DNA read from the CDR3 is TGTGCCAGCAGCCCTCTAGCAGCCAGCACAGATACG. The chain has TRBV7-3 and TRBJ2-3; D is perhaps TRBD2 (5 bases). The read ends 3 residues before the CDR3 terminus; that terminus is restored from the germline J gene. Germline loops: CDR1 SGHTA, CDR2 FQGTGA. This CDR3 contains 15 residues. The V end was cut by 5 bases, the J end by 0 bases, with 12 bases between. The variable domain in full, with the rest retrieved from reference TRBV7-3 and TRBJ2-3, is GAGVSQTPSNKVTEKGKYVELRCDPISGHTALYWYRQSLGQGPEFLIYFQGTGAADDSGLPNDRFFAVRPEGSVSTLKIQRTERGDSAVYLCASSPLAASTDTQYFGPGTRLTVL.

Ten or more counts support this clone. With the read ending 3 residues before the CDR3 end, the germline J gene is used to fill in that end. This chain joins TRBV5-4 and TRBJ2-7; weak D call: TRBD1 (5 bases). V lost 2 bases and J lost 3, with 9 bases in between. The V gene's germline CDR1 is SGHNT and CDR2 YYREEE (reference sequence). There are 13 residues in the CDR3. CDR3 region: CASSLGEYYEQYF. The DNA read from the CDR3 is TGTGCCAGCAGCTTAGGGGAATACTACGAG.

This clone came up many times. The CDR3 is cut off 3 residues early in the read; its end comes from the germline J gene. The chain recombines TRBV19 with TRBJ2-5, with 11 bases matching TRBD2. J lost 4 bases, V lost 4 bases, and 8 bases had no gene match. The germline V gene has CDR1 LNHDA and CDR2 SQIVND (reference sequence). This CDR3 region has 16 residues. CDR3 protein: CASSNLAGGYRETQYF. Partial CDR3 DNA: TGTGCCAGTAGTAATCTAGCGGGAGGTTATAGAGAGACC.